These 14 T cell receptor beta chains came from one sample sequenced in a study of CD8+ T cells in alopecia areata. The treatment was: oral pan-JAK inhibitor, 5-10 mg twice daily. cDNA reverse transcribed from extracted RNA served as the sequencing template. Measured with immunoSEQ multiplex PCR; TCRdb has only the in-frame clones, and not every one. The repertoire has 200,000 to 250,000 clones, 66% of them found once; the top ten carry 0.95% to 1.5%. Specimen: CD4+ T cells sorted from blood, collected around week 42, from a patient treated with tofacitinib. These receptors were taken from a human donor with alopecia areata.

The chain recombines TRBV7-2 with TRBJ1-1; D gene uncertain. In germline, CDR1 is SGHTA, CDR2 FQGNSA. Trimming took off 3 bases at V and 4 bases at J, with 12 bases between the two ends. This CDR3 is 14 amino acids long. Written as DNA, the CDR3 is TGTGCCAGCAGCTTTGGGGTGGTAGGCACTGAAGCTTTCTTT. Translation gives CASSFGVVGTEAFF.

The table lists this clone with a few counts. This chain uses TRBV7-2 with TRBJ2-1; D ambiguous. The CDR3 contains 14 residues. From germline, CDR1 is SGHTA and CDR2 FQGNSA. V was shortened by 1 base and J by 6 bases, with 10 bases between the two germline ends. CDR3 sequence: CASSLERLGNEQFF. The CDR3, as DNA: TGTGCCAGCAGCTTAGAGCGATTGGGCAATGAGCAGTTCTTC.

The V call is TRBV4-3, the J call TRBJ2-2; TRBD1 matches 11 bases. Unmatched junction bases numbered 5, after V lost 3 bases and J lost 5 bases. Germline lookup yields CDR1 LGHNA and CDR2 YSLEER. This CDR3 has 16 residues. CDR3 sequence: CASSQRTGGDTGELFF. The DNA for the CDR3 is TGCGCCAGCAGCCAGAGGACAGGGGGCGATACCGGGGAGCTGTTTTTT.

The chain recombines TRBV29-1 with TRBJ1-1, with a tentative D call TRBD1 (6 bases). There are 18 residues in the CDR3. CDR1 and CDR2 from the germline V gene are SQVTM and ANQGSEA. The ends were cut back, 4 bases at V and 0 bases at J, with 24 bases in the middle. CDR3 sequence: CSVVIGTQKDSLNTEAFF. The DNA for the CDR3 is TGCAGCGTTGTCATTGGGACCCAAAAGGACAGTTTGAACACTGAAGCTTTCTTT.

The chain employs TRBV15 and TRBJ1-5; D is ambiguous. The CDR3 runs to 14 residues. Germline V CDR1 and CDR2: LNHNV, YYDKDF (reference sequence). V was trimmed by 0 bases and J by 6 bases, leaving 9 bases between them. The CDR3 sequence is CATSREVQLQPQHF. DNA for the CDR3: TGTGCCACCAGCAGAGAGGTCCAGCTTCAGCCCCAGCATTTT. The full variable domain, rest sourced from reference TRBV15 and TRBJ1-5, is DAMVIQNPRYQVTQFGKPVTLSCSQTLNHNVMYWYQQKSSQAPKLLFHYYDKDFNNEADTPDNFQSRRPNTSFCFLDIRSPGLGDTAMYLCATSREVQLQPQHFGDGTRLSIL.

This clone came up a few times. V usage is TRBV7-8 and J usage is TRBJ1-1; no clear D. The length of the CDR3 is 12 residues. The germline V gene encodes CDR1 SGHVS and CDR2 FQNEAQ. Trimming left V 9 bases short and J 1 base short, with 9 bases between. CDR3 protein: CASSFSNTEAFF. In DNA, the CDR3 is TGTGCCAGTTCATTTTCGAACACTGAAGCTTTCTTT.

CDR3 sequence reads: CASTVRGQGAIGELFF. DNA of the CDR3: TGTGCCAGCACCGTCCGTGGACAGGGGGCGATCGGGGAGCTGTTTTTT. The chain links TRBV7-2 to TRBJ2-2, with TRBD1 identical over 11 bases. Germline V gene data show CDR1 as SGHTA and CDR2 as FQGNSA. V dropped 7 bases and J dropped 7; count of bases not matched to a gene: 11. The CDR3 runs 16 residues.

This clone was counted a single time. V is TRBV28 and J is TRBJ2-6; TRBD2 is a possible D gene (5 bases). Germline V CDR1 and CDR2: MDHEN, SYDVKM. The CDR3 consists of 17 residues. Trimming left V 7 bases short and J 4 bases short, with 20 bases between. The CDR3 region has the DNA TGTGCCAGCACCCCCAGGTTGGGAGAAGACGGGGCCAACGTCCTGACTTTC. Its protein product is CASTPRLGEDGANVLTF.

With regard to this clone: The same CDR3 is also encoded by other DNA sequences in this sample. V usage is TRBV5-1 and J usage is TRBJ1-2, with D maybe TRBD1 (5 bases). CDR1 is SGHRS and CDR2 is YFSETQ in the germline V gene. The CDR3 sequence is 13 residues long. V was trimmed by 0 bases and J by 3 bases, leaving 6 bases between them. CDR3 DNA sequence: TGCGCCAGCAGCTTGGGCAGGGACTATGGCTACACCTTC. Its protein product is CASSLGRDYGYTF.

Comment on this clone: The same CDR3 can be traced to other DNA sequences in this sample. CDR3 in DNA: TGTGCCAGCAGTTTATCACCCTATGGCTACACCTTC. Translation gives CASSLSPYGYTF. This sequence joins TRBV28 and TRBJ1-2; no clear D. The CDR3 is 12 amino acids. Germline-derived CDR1 and CDR2 are MDHEN and SYDVKM. V was shortened by 1 base and J by 4 bases, with 4 bases between the two germline ends.

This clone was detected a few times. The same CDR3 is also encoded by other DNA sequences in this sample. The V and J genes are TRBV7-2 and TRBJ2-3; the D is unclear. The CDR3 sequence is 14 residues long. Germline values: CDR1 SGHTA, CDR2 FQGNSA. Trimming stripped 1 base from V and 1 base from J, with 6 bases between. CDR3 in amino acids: CASSLVGRTDTQYF. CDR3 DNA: TGTGCCAGCAGCTTAGTAGGGCGCACAGATACGCAGTATTTT.

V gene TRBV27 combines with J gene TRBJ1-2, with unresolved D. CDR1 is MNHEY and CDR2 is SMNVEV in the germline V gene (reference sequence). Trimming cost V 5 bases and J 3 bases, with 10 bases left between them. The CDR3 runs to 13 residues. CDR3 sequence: CASSKDGYYGYTF. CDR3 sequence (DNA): TGTGCCAGCAGTAAGGATGGGTACTATGGCTACACCTTC.

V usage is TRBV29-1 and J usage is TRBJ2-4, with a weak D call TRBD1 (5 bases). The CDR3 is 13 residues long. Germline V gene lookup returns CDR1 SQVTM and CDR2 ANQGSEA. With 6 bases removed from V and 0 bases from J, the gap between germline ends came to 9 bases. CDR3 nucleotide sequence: TGCAGCGTACGACAGCTAGCCAAAAACATTCAGTACTTC. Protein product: CSVRQLAKNIQYF.

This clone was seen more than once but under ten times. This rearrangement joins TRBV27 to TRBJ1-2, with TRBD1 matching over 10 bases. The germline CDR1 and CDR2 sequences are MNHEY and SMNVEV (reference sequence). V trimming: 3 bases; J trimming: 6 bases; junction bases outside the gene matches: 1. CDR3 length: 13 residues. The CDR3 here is CASSFGQGDGYTF. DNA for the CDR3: TGTGCCAGCAGTTTCGGACAGGGGGATGGCTACACCTTC.